This T cell receptor beta chain was retrieved from a study of T-cell memory formation after mild COVID-19. This clonotype was seen at least ten times. Its target is not known. The CDR3 has 12 amino acids. The V gene's germline CDR1 is MNHEY and CDR2 SMNVEV (reference sequence). Trimming took off 5 bases at V and 3 bases at J, with 7 bases between the two ends. Overall study findings and caveats: Some clones that responded turned up in pre-infection memory, which suggests that cross-reactive memory joined in.

TCRdb independently ran MiXCR on the 5' RACE reads; one entry per CDR3 protein. The sample lists approximately 230,000 distinct CDR3 sequences, roughly 15% occurring once. The sequence derives from a man aged 18 to 30 who had mild COVID-19 (a few samples of this study predate the infection). Cell type and time point are not known. V usage is TRBV27 and J usage is TRBJ1-2; no clear D gene. Material for sequencing was PBMCs or a T cell subset sorted from them (not recorded which). The CDR3 reads CASSDRYYGYTF. The CDR3 DNA reads TGTGCCAGCAGTGACCGCTACTATGGCTACACCTTC.